This T cell receptor (beta chain) was recovered during a study of cytomegalovirus exposure and HLA in healthy donors. Study outcomes and limitations: A later analysis revealed that TCR association rates differed between HLA loci, peaking at DRB1 and bottoming out at HLA-C. Per a later analysis, HLA-associated TCR beta chains showed more clonal expansion than other, equally common TCR beta chains. Analyzed later, most CMV-associated TCR beta chains appeared HLA-restricted.

Germline loops: CDR1 ENHRY, CDR2 SYGVKD. This CDR3 contains 15 residues. V lost 3 bases to trimming and J lost 0 bases, with 9 bases between them. This clone was seen more than once but under ten times. What it binds is unknown. Unrecorded immune exposure was likely among donors, who were nominally healthy when sampled. PCR was performed using 60 Vbeta and 13 Jbeta primers. Libraries were prepared by immunoSEQ multiplex PCR; TCRdb keeps only in-frame clonotypes and omits some of them. The sample has around 160,000 clones; around three quarters are singletons. The receptor was isolated from a woman aged 40 to 49 in good health and CMV-seropositive. This sequence joins TRBV10-3 and TRBJ1-5; D is unclear. The sequenced sample was PBMCs. CDR3 protein: CAISDGGNSNQPQHF. The CDR3 DNA reads TGTGCCATCAGTGATGGAGGGAATAGCAATCAGCCCCAGCATTTT.